Here is one T cell receptor (beta chain) with its context. The data are from a study of T-cell memory formation after mild COVID-19. TCRdb reanalysed the 5' RACE reads using MiXCR and keeps one entry per CDR3 protein. This sample has under 150,000 distinct CDR3 sequences; about 20% occur once, and the top ten carry about 42%. The CDR3 totals 12 residues. Per the germline V gene, CDR1 is WSHSY and CDR2 is SAAADI. Trimming removed 3 bases from V and 6 bases from J, with 9 bases in between. The chain recombines TRBV10-2 with TRBJ2-7; maybe TRBD1 (5 bases). The sample consisted of PBMCs or a T cell subset sorted from them (not recorded which). This receptor was identified in a young man who had mild COVID-19 (a few samples of this study predate the infection). Cell type and time point are not known. This CDR3 reads CASSDAGPEQYV. As DNA, the CDR3 is TGCGCCAGCAGTGACGCAGGGCCCGAGCAGTACGTC.